These 17 T cell receptor beta chains were all obtained from the same sample, sequenced in a study of T cells after yellow fever vaccination. MiXCR, applied by TCRdb to the 5' RACE reads, yields one record per CDR3 protein. The sample has approximately 450,000 distinct CDR3 sequences; about 19% are singletons. The input for sequencing was PBMCs, taken before the yellow fever booster vaccination. All receptors come from a man in his late teens or twenties who received the YFV17D yellow fever vaccine.

Only a few counts were recorded for this clonotype. The chain carries TRBV12-5 and TRBJ2-1; the match to TRBD2 covers 10 bases. Trimming at V came to 6 bases and at J to 5 bases, leaving 10 bases not matched to a gene. CDR1 LGHNT and CDR2 FRNRAP come from the germline V gene. This CDR3 is 16 amino acids long. CDR3 nucleotides: TGTGCTAGTGGGTCCTATAGCGGGGGGCTGAACAATGAGCAGTTCTTC. Translating gives CASGSYSGGLNNEQFF.

This clonotype was observed a handful of times. The chain uses TRBV27 and TRBJ2-1, with 10 bases aligning to TRBD1. There are 15 residues in the CDR3. V shed 5 bases and J 7 bases; nucleotides not matched to a gene: 8. CDR1 and CDR2 from the germline V gene are MNHEY and SMNVEV (reference sequence). The CDR3 DNA sequence: TGTGCCAGCAGTCCATTTGGGACAGGGGTTAATGAGCAGTTCTTC. This sequence encodes CASSPFGTGVNEQFF.

This clonotype was seen more than once but under ten times. The J gene is TRBJ1-1, the V gene TRBV19; no reliable D call. Between the trimmed V and J ends, which lost 7 bases and 2 bases, there was a span of 14 bases. The germline V gene encodes CDR1 LNHDA and CDR2 SQIVND (reference sequence). The CDR3 runs to 14 residues. CDR3 nucleotides: TGTGCCAGTAAAGTTGGCACGCACAACACTGAAGCTTTCTTT. Translated, it gives CASKVGTHNTEAFF.

This clonotype was seen a few times. The chain uses TRBV7-2 and TRBJ1-2, with 9 bases fitting TRBD1. Germline loops: CDR1 SGHTA, CDR2 FQGNSA. This CDR3 contains 15 residues. With V trimmed by 4 bases and J by 7 bases, 10 bases remained unmatched. CDR3 DNA: TGTGCCAGCAGCTCCCACAGGGGGCCTGGGTCTGGCTACACCTTC. This gives the protein CASSSHRGPGSGYTF.

V usage is TRBV7-9 and J usage is TRBJ1-6; 10 positions agree with TRBD1. In germline, CDR1 is SEHNR, CDR2 FQNEAQ (reference sequence). Germline trimming cut 5 bases from V and 9 bases from J; bases unmatched to any gene: 7. This CDR3 is built from 15 residues. CDR3 sequence reads: CASSRTGTGASPLHF. CDR3 nucleotides: TGTGCCAGCAGCCGGACCGGGACAGGGGCTTCACCCCTCCACTTT.

The CDR3 region is CSVESRLAGGPRISNEQFF. In DNA, the CDR3 is TGCAGCGTTGAATCTCGGCTAGCGGGGGGGCCTAGAATATCAAATGAGCAGTTCTTC. The chain couples TRBV29-1 to TRBJ2-1, with 12 bases matching TRBD2. CDR3 length: 19 residues. After removal of 2 bases from V and 7 bases from J, the junction contained 18 bases not matched to a gene. CDR1 and CDR2 (germline): SQVTM, ANQGSEA.

The rearrangement joins TRBV7-2 to TRBJ2-7, with TRBD1 identical over 7 bases. Per the germline V gene, CDR1 is SGHTA and CDR2 is FQGNSA. The CDR3 has 14 amino acids. Unmatched junction bases numbered 8, after V lost 5 bases and J lost 4 bases. The CDR3 DNA follows: TGTGCCAGCAGCACCCCGACAGGGATTTACGAGCAGTACTTC. Its translation is CASSTPTGIYEQYF.

This chain links TRBV7-2 with TRBJ2-1, with 13 bases lining up with TRBD2. V was clipped by 5 bases and J by 8 bases; unmatched bases: 6. Germline CDR1 and CDR2: SGHTA and FQGNSA. The CDR3 consists of 15 residues. DNA for the CDR3: TGTGCCAGCAGCCATACTAGCGGGGGGGCGGATGAGCAGTTCTTC. It codes for CASSHTSGGADEQFF.

V and J are TRBV7-2 and TRBJ2-7, with D possibly being TRBD2 (6 bases). The CDR3 contains 14 residues. The germline CDR1 and CDR2 sequences are SGHTA and FQGNSA. V lost 1 base, J lost 2 bases, and 9 bases lay in between. CDR3 in amino acids: CASSLGGVTYEQYV. The CDR3, as DNA: TGTGCCAGCAGCTTAGGCGGGGTGACCTACGAGCAGTACGTC.

This clonotype was detected many times. This chain connects TRBV12-3 or TRBV12-4 to TRBJ1-4, with D unresolved. CDR3 length equals 14 residues. Trimming took off 6 bases at V and 6 bases at J, with 14 bases between the two ends. CDR3 residues: CASSPAALDEKLFF. Written as DNA, the CDR3 is TGTGCCAGCAGCCCCGCGGCTTTGGATGAAAAACTGTTTTTT.

The chain links TRBV4-3 to TRBJ1-2; 8 positions match TRBD1. Germline-derived CDR1 and CDR2 are LGHNA and YSLEER. With V trimmed by 3 bases and J by 7 bases, 7 bases remained unmatched. This CDR3 has 14 amino acids. The CDR3 region is CASSHQDRGGGYTF. CDR3 nucleotides: TGCGCCAGCAGCCACCAAGACAGGGGAGGTGGCTACACCTTC.

The V gene is TRBV7-8, the J gene TRBJ1-1, with a possible D match to TRBD1 (5 bases). CDR3 length equals 15 residues. The germline V gene has CDR1 SGHVS and CDR2 FQNEAQ. Trimming cost V 6 bases and J 0 bases, with 14 bases left between them. As DNA, the CDR3 is TGTGCCAGCAGACGGACACCTATGATGAACACTGAAGCTTTCTTT. Amino acid sequence: CASRRTPMMNTEAFF.

This clonotype was picked up a small number of times. The rearrangement joins TRBV7-9 to TRBJ2-7; the D gene is possibly TRBD1 (6 bases). Between the trimmed V and J ends, which lost 6 bases and 6 bases, there was a span of 12 bases. Per the germline V gene, CDR1 is SEHNR and CDR2 is FQNEAQ (reference sequence). This CDR3 is 12 amino acids long. The CDR3 nucleotides read TGTGCCAGCAGTGAACAGGGATTCGAGCAGTACGTC. Translation gives CASSEQGFEQYV.

The chain carries TRBV6-1 and TRBJ2-3, with D possibly TRBD2 on 6 matching bases. CDR1 is MNHNS and CDR2 is SASEGT in the germline V gene. V lost 7 bases and J 0 bases, leaving 14 bases between the germline ends. This CDR3 has 15 amino acids. In nucleotides, the CDR3 is TGTGCCAGCACCCCTTGGCGGGGTAGCACAGATACGCAGTATTTT. It translates to CASTPWRGSTDTQYF.

The gene calls are TRBV4-2 and TRBJ2-1; 7 bases match TRBD2. From germline, CDR1 is LGHNA and CDR2 YNFKEQ. Losses at the gene ends were 3 bases for V and 5 bases for J; bases not matched to a gene: 7. The CDR3 is 15 amino acids. The CDR3 DNA reads TGTGCCAGCAGCCAGTCTGGGGGGGGTCACAATGAGCAGTTCTTC. Residues: CASSQSGGGHNEQFF.

This clonotype has a handful of counts. The V and J genes are TRBV12-3 or TRBV12-4 and TRBJ2-4; tentatively, D is TRBD1 or TRBD2 (5 bases each). This CDR3 has 16 amino acids. Trimming shortened V by 5 bases and J by 4 bases, and 18 bases separated the two germline ends. The CDR3 spells CASSLGFGTEKNIQYF. CDR3 nucleotide sequence: TGTGCCAGCAGTCTTGGATTCGGGACCGAGAAAAACATTCAGTACTTC.

The V and J genes are TRBV5-1 and TRBJ1-2, with D maybe TRBD1 (6 bases). This CDR3 is 14 amino acids long. In germline, CDR1 is SGHRS, CDR2 YFSETQ. V lost 5 bases, J lost 4 bases, and 15 bases lay in between. CDR3 nucleotides: TGCGCCAGCAGGAGGGGGGAGATTAGCTATGGCTACACCTTC. It encodes CASRRGEISYGYTF.